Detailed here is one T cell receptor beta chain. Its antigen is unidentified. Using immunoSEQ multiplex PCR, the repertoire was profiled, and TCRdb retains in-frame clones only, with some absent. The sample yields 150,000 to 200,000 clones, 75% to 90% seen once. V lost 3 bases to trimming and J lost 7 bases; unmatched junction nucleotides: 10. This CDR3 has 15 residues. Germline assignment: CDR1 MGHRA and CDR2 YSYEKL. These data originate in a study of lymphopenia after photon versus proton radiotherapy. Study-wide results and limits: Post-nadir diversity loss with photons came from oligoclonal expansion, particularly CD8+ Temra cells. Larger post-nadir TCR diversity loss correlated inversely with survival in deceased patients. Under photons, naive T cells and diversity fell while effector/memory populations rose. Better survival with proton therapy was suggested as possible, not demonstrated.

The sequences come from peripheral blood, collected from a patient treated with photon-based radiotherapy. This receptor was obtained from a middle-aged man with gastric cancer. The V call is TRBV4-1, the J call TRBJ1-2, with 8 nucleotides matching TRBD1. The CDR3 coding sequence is TGCGCCAGCAGCCATGGACAGGGATCTACGGGTGGCTACACCTTC. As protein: CASSHGQGSTGGYTF.